This T cell receptor beta chain was recorded in a study of cytomegalovirus exposure and HLA in healthy donors. With 1 base removed from V and 3 bases from J, the gap between germline ends came to 10 bases. The CDR3 runs 15 residues. The germline V gene encodes CDR1 KGHSH and CDR2 LQKENI. Amplification used 60 Vbeta primers and 13 Jbeta primers. Measured with immunoSEQ multiplex PCR; TCRdb has only the in-frame clones, and not every one. The sample includes roughly 51,000 clones. The origin of this receptor is a woman aged 50 to 60 in good health and CMV-seropositive. The rearrangement links TRBV18 to TRBJ1-5; D unclear. Sequenced material: PBMCs. In DNA, the CDR3 is TGTGCCAGCTCACCACTGCGCACAGACAATCAGCCCCAGCATTTT. Its translation: CASSPLRTDNQPQHF. Looking up the rest from reference TRBV18 and TRBJ1-5 gives the full variable domain: NAGVMQNPRHLVRRRGQEARLRCSPMKGHSHVYWYRQLPEEGLKFMVYLQKENIIDESGMPKERFSAEFPKEGPSILRIQQVVRGDSAAYFCASSPLRTDNQPQHFGDGTRLSIL.